This T cell receptor (beta chain) was identified during a study of regulatory T cells in long-lasting Graves disease. Whole-study findings and limits: There were preferences for TRBV28, TRBJ1-2 and TRBJ2-5 in persistent disease.

This clonotype was detected many times. No antigen is known for it. Time point meaning: persistent/refractory GD, antithyroid drugs over 5 years with positive TRAb. PBMC-extracted RNA yielded the TCR library. American Thyroid Association guidelines defined how Graves' disease was diagnosed. EDTA tubes received approximately 9.8 milliliters of drawn peripheral blood. Germline CDR1 is LGHDT and CDR2 is YNNKEL (reference sequence). The CDR3 has 14 amino acids. V lost 1 base, J lost 6 bases, and 9 bases lay in between. According to the study, TCR beta libraries were built with iRepertoire HTBI primers and CDR3-region Arm-PCR. TCRdb itself ran the multiplex PCR reads through MiXCR, one entry per CDR3 protein. This table has under 500,000 distinct CDR3 sequences, about 20% appearing once.

This sequence originates from a female donor with Graves disease. Here the sequenced sample was peripheral blood mononuclear cells (PBMCs), taken when the disease was refractory, from a patient treated with antithyroid drugs. The gene calls are TRBV3-1 and TRBJ2-2; no firm D call. The CDR3 DNA reads TGTGCCAGCAGCCAAGTGTTGTCCGCCGGGGAGCTGTTTTTT. This gives the protein CASSQVLSAGELFF.